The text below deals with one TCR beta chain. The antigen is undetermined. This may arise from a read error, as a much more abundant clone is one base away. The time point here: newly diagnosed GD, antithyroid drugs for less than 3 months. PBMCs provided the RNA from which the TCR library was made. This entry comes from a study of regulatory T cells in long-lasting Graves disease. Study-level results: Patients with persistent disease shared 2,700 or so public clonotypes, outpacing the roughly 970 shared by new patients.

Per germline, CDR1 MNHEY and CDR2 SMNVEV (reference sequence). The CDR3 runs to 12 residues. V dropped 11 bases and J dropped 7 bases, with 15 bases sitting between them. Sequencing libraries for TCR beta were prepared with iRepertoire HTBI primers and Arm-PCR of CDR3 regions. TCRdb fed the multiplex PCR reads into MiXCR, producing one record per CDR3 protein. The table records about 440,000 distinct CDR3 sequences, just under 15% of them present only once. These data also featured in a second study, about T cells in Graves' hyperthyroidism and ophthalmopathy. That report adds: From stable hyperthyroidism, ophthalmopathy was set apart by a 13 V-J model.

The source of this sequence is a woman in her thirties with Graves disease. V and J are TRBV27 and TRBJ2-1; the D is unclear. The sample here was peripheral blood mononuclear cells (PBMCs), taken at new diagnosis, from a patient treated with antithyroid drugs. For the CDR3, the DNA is TGTGCCGGTACCCGGTCTGGGAATGAGCAGTTCTTC. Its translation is CAGTRSGNEQFF.